The clone carrying this TCR beta chain has a count of ten or more. CDR3 length: 15 amino acids. Trimming took 0 bases from V and 3 from J, leaving 11 bases between them. Germline-derived CDR1 and CDR2 are SGHVS and FQNEAQ. This entry belongs to a study of metastatic and nonmetastatic thyroid tumors. TCRdb re-called clones via MiXCR from the PCR reads. The table has fewer than 15,000 clones, 25% to 30% seen once. None of the patients had undergone any treatment ahead of thyroid surgery. J is TRBJ2-5 and V is TRBV7-8; D remains unclear. The source material was tumor tissue. This receptor was obtained from a male donor with papillary thyroid cancer or a benign thyroid nodule (not recorded which). Some clones in this sample may be carry-over from other donors' samples. Here the CDR3 DNA reads TGTGCCAGCAGCTTAGCGAGTGGCGGCAAAGAGACCCAGTACTTC. Translation gives CASSLASGGKETQYF.